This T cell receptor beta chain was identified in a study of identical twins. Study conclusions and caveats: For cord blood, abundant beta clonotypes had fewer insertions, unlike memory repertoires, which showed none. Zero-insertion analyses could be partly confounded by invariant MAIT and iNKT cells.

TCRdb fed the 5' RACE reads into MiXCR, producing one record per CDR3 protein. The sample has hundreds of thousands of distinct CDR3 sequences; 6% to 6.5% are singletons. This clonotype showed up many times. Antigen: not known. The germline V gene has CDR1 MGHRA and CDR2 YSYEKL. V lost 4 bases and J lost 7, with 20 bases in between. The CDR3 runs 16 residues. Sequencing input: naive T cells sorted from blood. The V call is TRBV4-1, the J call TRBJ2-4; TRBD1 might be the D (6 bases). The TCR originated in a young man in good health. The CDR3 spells CASSPSDSPSQNIQYF. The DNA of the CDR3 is TGCGCCAGCAGCCCATCGGACAGTCCTAGCCAGAACATTCAGTACTTC.